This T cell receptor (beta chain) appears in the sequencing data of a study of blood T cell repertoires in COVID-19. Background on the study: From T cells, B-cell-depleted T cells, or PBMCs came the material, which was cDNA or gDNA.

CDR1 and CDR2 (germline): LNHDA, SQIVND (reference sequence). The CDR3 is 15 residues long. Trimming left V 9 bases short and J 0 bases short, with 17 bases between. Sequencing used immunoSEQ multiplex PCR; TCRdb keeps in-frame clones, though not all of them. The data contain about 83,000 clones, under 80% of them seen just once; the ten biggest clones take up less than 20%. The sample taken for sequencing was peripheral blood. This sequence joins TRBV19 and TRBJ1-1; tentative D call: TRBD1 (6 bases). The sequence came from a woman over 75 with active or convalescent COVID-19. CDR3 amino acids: CASRTTTGMNTEAFF. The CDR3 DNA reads TGTGCCAGCAGAACTACGACAGGCATGAACACTGAAGCTTTCTTT.